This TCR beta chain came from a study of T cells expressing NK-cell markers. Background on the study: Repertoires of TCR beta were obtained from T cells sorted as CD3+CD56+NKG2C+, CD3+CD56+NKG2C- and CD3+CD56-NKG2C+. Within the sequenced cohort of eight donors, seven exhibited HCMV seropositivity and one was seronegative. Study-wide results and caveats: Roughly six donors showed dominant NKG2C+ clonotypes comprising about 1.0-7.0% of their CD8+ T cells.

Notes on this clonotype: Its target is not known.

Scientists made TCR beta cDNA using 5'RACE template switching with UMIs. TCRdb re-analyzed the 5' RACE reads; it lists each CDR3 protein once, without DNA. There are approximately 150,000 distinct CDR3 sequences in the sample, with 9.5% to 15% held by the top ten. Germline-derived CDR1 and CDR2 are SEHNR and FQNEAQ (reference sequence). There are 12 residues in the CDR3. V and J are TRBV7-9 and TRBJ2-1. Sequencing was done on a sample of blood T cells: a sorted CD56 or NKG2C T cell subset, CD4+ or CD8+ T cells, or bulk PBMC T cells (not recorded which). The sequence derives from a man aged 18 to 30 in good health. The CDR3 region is CASSLATSEQFF.